This note documents a single T cell receptor (beta chain) sequence. The data stem from a study of blood T cell repertoires in COVID-19. Losses at the gene ends were 4 bases for V and 4 bases for J; bases not matched to a gene: 5. From germline, CDR1 is SGHRS and CDR2 YFSETQ. This CDR3 spans 16 amino acids. Per the original methods: Amplification of reference gene primers was used by the study to estimate nucleated cell counts. Using immunoSEQ multiplex PCR, the repertoire was profiled, and TCRdb retains in-frame clones only, with some absent. V, J and clone size were drawn from that table, and D and trimming were deduced from the DNA. The table shows roughly 260,000 clones, with 75% to 95% occurring only once. Two consecutive negative NP/OP PCR tests, clearance, or resolved symptoms defined Cohort 3 recovery.

The TCR comes from a woman younger than 35 who had recovered from COVID-19. This rearrangement joins TRBV5-1 to TRBJ2-2; TRBD2 agrees at 12 bases. Sequenced material: PBMCs or T cells enriched from blood (not recorded which). The DNA for the CDR3 is TGCGCCAGCAGCGTCCCGACTAGCGGGGGCACCGGGGAGCTGTTTTTT. This translates into CASSVPTSGGTGELFF.